Given below is one TCR beta chain in context. The antigen remains undetermined. The sample originates from a study of cytomegalovirus exposure and HLA in healthy donors. Study observations and caveats: A later look showed TCR association rates differing by HLA locus, highest for DRB1 and lowest for HLA-C. In terms of immune exposure information, only CMV serostatus was available. The authors listed some 150 TCR beta chains as cytomegalovirus-associated.

The PCR contained 60 Vbeta and 13 Jbeta primers. The table came from immunoSEQ multiplex PCR; TCRdb's copy has only in-frame clones and leaves some out. The sample has 100,000 to 150,000 clones, around 69% seen once. CDR1 and CDR2 from the germline V gene are MDHEN and SYDVKM. This CDR3 has 11 amino acids. V lost 3 bases and J 5 bases, leaving 4 bases between the germline ends. The V call is TRBV28, the J call TRBJ1-2; no clear D gene. This TCR came from a human donor in good health. The sample taken for sequencing was PBMCs. In DNA form, the CDR3 reads TGTGCCAGCAGTTTCGGTTATGGCTACACCTTC. This encodes CASSFGYGYTF.